The 26 T cell receptor beta chains below were found in one sample sequenced in a study of T cells in localized non-small cell lung cancer. Libraries were prepared by immunoSEQ multiplex PCR; TCRdb keeps only in-frame clonotypes and omits some of them. Of about 21,000 clones in the sample, around 90% were seen once. The specimen was peripheral blood mononuclear cells, collected before any cancer treatment. The receptors shown here come from a male donor at least 60 years old with stage II lung adenocarcinoma.

The chain couples TRBV6-1 to TRBJ2-3; D remains ambiguous. Germline V gene sequence: CDR1 MNHNS, CDR2 SASEGT. This CDR3 region has 11 residues. Trimming took 5 bases from V and 3 from J, leaving 3 bases between them. The chain's CDR3 is CASSLTDTQYF. The CDR3 DNA is TGTGCCAGCAGTTTAACAGATACGCAGTATTTT.

The chain employs TRBV9 and TRBJ2-3; D possibly corresponds to TRBD2 (6 bases). Germline V gene sequence: CDR1 SGDLS, CDR2 YYNGEE. The ends were cut back, 0 bases at V and 2 bases at J, with 13 bases in the middle. The CDR3 length is 16 residues. The CDR3 nucleotides read TGTGCCAGCAGCGTAGCTGCGGGAATTCCCACAGATACGCAGTATTTT. Translating gives CASSVAAGIPTDTQYF.

The chain recombines TRBV14 with TRBJ2-3; weak D call: TRBD2 (6 bases). Germline CDR1 reads SGHDN; CDR2 reads FVKESK. This CDR3 has 16 amino acids. V was cut by 4 bases and J by 6 bases, with 20 bases left in between. The CDR3 bases are TGTGCCAGCAGCCCCCGGGACTTTCCATTAACGGATACGCAGTATTTT. Translating gives CASSPRDFPLTDTQYF.

The V call is TRBV20-1, the J call TRBJ2-5; D gene unclear. This CDR3 spans 11 amino acids. Germline V CDR1 and CDR2: DFQATT, SNEGSKA (reference sequence). V lost 0 bases and J lost 4, with 3 bases in between. The DNA of the CDR3 is TGCAGTGCTAGAGAAGGAGAGACCCAGTACTTC. It codes for CSAREGETQYF.

The V call is TRBV11-2, the J call TRBJ2-1, with D possibly matching TRBD2 (6 bases). V was cut by 5 bases and J by 3 bases, with 17 bases left in between. The germline CDR1 and CDR2 sequences are SGHAT and FQNNGV. This CDR3 is 16 amino acids long. CDR3 protein: CASSPRGSGRYNEQFF. The CDR3 coding sequence is TGTGCCAGCAGCCCTCGGGGGAGCGGCCGCTACAATGAGCAGTTCTTC. The complete variable domain, with remaining parts taken from reference TRBV11-2 and TRBJ2-1, reads EAGVAQSPRYKIIEKRQSVAFWCNPISGHATLYWYQQILGQGPKLLIQFQNNGVVDDSQLPKDRFSAERLKGVDSTLKIQPAKLEDSAVYLCASSPRGSGRYNEQFFGPGTRLTVL.

The chain joins TRBV6-6 to TRBJ2-4, with 9 nucleotides matching TRBD1. Germline V gene lookup returns CDR1 MNHNY and CDR2 SVGAGI (reference sequence). This CDR3 spans 16 amino acids. V shed 6 bases, J shed 0 bases, and the junction held 6 bases outside the gene matches. The CDR3: CASSSHRGRAKNIQYF. Written as DNA, the CDR3 is TGTGCCAGCAGCTCCCACAGGGGGCGAGCCAAAAACATTCAGTACTTC.

The chain employs TRBV7-9 and TRBJ1-1; D gene uncertain. Germline assignment: CDR1 SEHNR and CDR2 FQNEAQ (reference sequence). V lost 3 bases, J lost 2 bases, and 7 bases lay in between. The CDR3 length is 13 residues. DNA for the CDR3: TGTGCCAGCAGCTTTGACGGAAACACTGAAGCTTTCTTT. Amino acids: CASSFDGNTEAFF.

The chain joins TRBV6-5 to TRBJ2-5, with TRBD2 identical over 8 bases. There are 16 residues in the CDR3. V lost 2 bases to trimming and J lost 4 bases; unmatched junction nucleotides: 9. CDR1 and CDR2 (germline): MNHEY, SVGAGI. The CDR3 protein is CASSYGRAGAAETQYF. In DNA form, the CDR3 reads TGTGCCAGCAGTTACGGTAGAGCGGGGGCAGCAGAGACCCAGTACTTC.

This chain joins TRBV11-2 and TRBJ2-3, with 7 nucleotides matching TRBD2. After removal of 1 base from V and 4 bases from J, the junction contained 5 bases not matched to a gene. This CDR3 region has 15 residues. CDR1 SGHAT and CDR2 FQNNGV come from the germline V gene. The CDR3 loop is CASSLGAGRSDTQYF. CDR3 sequence (DNA): TGTGCCAGCAGCTTAGGAGCGGGAAGGTCAGATACGCAGTATTTT.

This chain joins TRBV7-9 and TRBJ2-5; D perhaps matches TRBD1 (6 bases). CDR3 length: 13 residues. Germline V gene data show CDR1 as SEHNR and CDR2 as FQNEAQ (reference sequence). Trimming pared 5 bases from V and 7 bases from J, leaving 14 bases between. CDR3 in DNA: TGTGCCAGCAGCGCAGGGGAGTGGGTGACCCAGTACTTC. It specifies CASSAGEWVTQYF.

This chain uses TRBV6-1 with TRBJ2-7, with D tentatively TRBD2 (6 bases). The CDR3 totals 14 residues. Trimming stripped 6 bases from V and 0 bases from J, with 12 bases between. Germline CDR1 MNHNS, CDR2 SASEGT. CDR3 amino acids: CASRTGLNSYEQYF. For the CDR3, the DNA is TGTGCCAGCAGAACGGGACTGAACTCCTACGAGCAGTACTTC.

The chain couples TRBV5-1 to TRBJ2-7; 8 bases map to TRBD1. The germline V gene encodes CDR1 SGHRS and CDR2 YFSETQ. The CDR3 covers 14 residues. V dropped 4 bases and J dropped 5; count of bases not matched to a gene: 8. As DNA, the CDR3 is TGCGCCAGCAGCCGACAGGGGATTTCCGACGAGCAGTACTTC. This translates into CASSRQGISDEQYF.

The chain couples TRBV14 to TRBJ1-1; D is unresolved. This CDR3 spans 14 amino acids. Germline CDR1 SGHDN, CDR2 FVKESK. V dropped 4 bases and J dropped 2 bases, with 11 bases sitting between them. CDR3 region: CASSLYGVNTEAFF. CDR3 in DNA: TGTGCCAGCAGCCTATATGGGGTAAACACTGAAGCTTTCTTT. Looking up the rest from reference TRBV14 and TRBJ1-1 gives the full variable domain: EAGVTQFPSHSVIEKGQTVTLRCDPISGHDNLYWYRRVMGKEIKFLLHFVKESKQDESGMPNNRFLAERTGGTYSTLKVQPAELEDSGVYFCASSLYGVNTEAFFGQGTRLTVV.

V gene TRBV5-1 combines with J gene TRBJ2-3; D gene unclear. With 7 bases removed from V and 0 bases from J, the gap between germline ends came to 9 bases. Germline values: CDR1 SGHRS, CDR2 YFSETQ. This CDR3 contains 13 residues. CDR3 coding DNA: TGCGCCAGCGGTGATGGTAGCACAGATACGCAGTATTTT. Residues: CASGDGSTDTQYF.

This clone was observed a single time. The genes are TRBV11-2 and TRBJ2-7; the match to TRBD2 covers 8 bases. With 0 bases clipped from V and 0 bases from J, the junction kept 7 bases outside the gene matches. The CDR3 covers 17 residues. CDR1 is SGHAT and CDR2 is FQNNGV in the germline V gene. The CDR3 protein is CASSLDSSGTYSYEQYF. The CDR3 region has the DNA TGTGCCAGCAGCTTAGATAGTAGCGGGACTTACTCCTACGAGCAGTACTTC.

CDR3 residues: CASSDRLAGDTGELFF. In DNA, the CDR3 is TGTGCCAGCAGCGACCGACTAGCGGGAGACACCGGGGAGCTGTTTTTT. The V gene is TRBV7-6, the J gene TRBJ2-2, with TRBD2 matching over 12 bases. This CDR3 region has 16 residues. V was clipped by 5 bases and J by 3 bases; unmatched bases: 4. Per germline, CDR1 SGHVS and CDR2 FNYEAQ.

The chain employs TRBV6-6 and TRBJ2-7; 8 bases map to TRBD2. The germline gives CDR1 MNHNY, CDR2 SVGAGI (reference sequence). The CDR3 runs 14 residues. V lost 5 bases and J lost 0; bases outside the gene matches: 3. DNA of the CDR3: TGTGCCAGCAGTATTAGCGGGAACTCCTACGAGCAGTACTTC. The encoded protein is CASSISGNSYEQYF.

The chain combines TRBV5-1 with TRBJ2-1; 12 bases map to TRBD1. J gave up 6 bases and V 4 bases, and 2 bases lay outside the gene matches. The CDR3 extends over 14 amino acids. Germline CDR1 reads SGHRS; CDR2 reads YFSETQ. CDR3 sequence (DNA): TGCGCCAGCAGCCAGGGACAGGGGGCCAATGAGCAGTTCTTC. Protein: CASSQGQGANEQFF.

This chain joins TRBV4-2 and TRBJ2-7; D unresolved. Per the germline V gene, CDR1 is LGHNA and CDR2 is YNFKEQ. Trimming removed 0 bases from V and 3 bases from J, with 9 bases in between. The CDR3 loop spans 14 amino acids. DNA for the CDR3: TGTGCCAGCAGCCAAGATGTAGGAAACTACGAGCAGTACTTC. The encoded protein is CASSQDVGNYEQYF.

This clone has a single count. The chain carries TRBV10-2 and TRBJ2-5; D possibly corresponds to TRBD2 (5 bases). The CDR3 covers 13 residues. V lost 10 bases and J 5 bases, leaving 17 bases between the germline ends. Per the germline V gene, CDR1 is WSHSY and CDR2 is SAAADI. The CDR3 here is CATSRGARETQYF. CDR3 nucleotides: TGCGCCACCTCCCGGGGTGCACGGGAGACCCAGTACTTC.

The chain combines TRBV5-6 with TRBJ2-1; 7 bases fit TRBD2. This CDR3 contains 15 residues. After removal of 7 bases from V and 6 bases from J, the junction contained 13 bases not matched to a gene. Germline-derived CDR1 and CDR2 are SGHDT and YYEEEE. The CDR3 nucleotides are TGTGCCAGCCTGGCCCGCGGGAGAGCGGGCAATGAGCAGTTCTTC. Amino acid sequence: CASLARGRAGNEQFF.

The chain uses TRBV19 and TRBJ1-1; 9 bases align to TRBD1. The CDR3 loop spans 17 amino acids. CDR1 is LNHDA, CDR2 SQIVND, per germline (reference sequence). Germline trimming cut 10 bases from V and 0 bases from J; bases unmatched to any gene: 15. CDR3 DNA: TGTGCCACCTGGGACGGGACAGGGCCAGGGGTGAACACTGAAGCTTTCTTT. The encoded protein is CATWDGTGPGVNTEAFF.

This clone was seen a single time. J is TRBJ2-7 and V is TRBV2, with no clear D. The CDR3 spans 11 residues. Trimming stripped 9 bases from V and 3 bases from J, with 9 bases between. Germline-derived CDR1 and CDR2 are SNHLY and FYNNEI. The chain's CDR3 is CASSTNYEQYF. CDR3 coding DNA: TGTGCCAGTTCAACCAACTACGAGCAGTACTTC.

The CDR3 loop reads CASSLGTQETQYF. The CDR3 nucleotides are TGTGCCAGTAGTTTAGGGACTCAAGAGACCCAGTACTTC. The chain couples TRBV19 to TRBJ2-5; possibly TRBD2 for D (6 bases). CDR3 size: 13 residues. In germline, CDR1 is LNHDA, CDR2 SQIVND (reference sequence). Trimming stripped 5 bases from V and 2 bases from J, with 9 bases between.

This chain joins TRBV7-9 and TRBJ1-4, with 8 bases matching TRBD1. The CDR3 spans 13 residues. Losses at the gene ends were 3 bases for V and 11 bases for J; bases not matched to a gene: 5. Germline V CDR1 and CDR2: SEHNR, FQNEAQ (reference sequence). Here the CDR3 reads CASSLLGTGKLFF. CDR3 nucleotides: TGTGCCAGCAGCTTGTTAGGGACAGGTAAACTGTTTTTT.

This chain uses TRBV11-2 with TRBJ2-3; the match to TRBD2 covers 14 bases. V shed 4 bases, J shed 3 bases, and the junction held 3 bases outside the gene matches. This CDR3 has 16 amino acids. CDR1 SGHAT and CDR2 FQNNGV come from the germline V gene. CDR3 protein: CASSSRTSGRTDTQYF. CDR3 sequence (DNA): TGTGCCAGCAGCTCCAGGACTAGCGGGAGGACAGATACGCAGTATTTT.